Each of the 29 T cell receptor beta chains below was sequenced from the same sample in a study of blood T cell repertoires in COVID-19. Some clones are missing from TCRdb's copy, which holds only in-frame ones; the method was immunoSEQ multiplex PCR. The sample includes about 64,000 clones, approximately 78% of them seen just once. The sequencing sample was made of peripheral blood. The receptor set was obtained from a human donor in a cohort sampled during active COVID-19.

The V and J genes are TRBV28 and TRBJ1-4; the D is unclear. This CDR3 contains 13 residues. CDR1 and CDR2 from the germline V gene are MDHEN and SYDVKM. The germline V and J ends were trimmed by 8 bases and 0 bases, with 7 bases remaining between them. CDR3 in amino acids: CASYGTTNEKLFF. CDR3 nucleotide sequence: TGTGCCAGCTACGGTACAACTAATGAAAAACTGTTTTTT.

This chain joins TRBV11-2 and TRBJ2-3, with TRBD2 matching 10 bases. CDR1 SGHAT and CDR2 FQNNGV come from the germline V gene. The CDR3 extends over 16 amino acids. The V gene end was trimmed by 2 bases and the J gene end by 3 bases; junction bases not matched to a gene: 5. The CDR3 DNA reads as TGTGCCAGCAGCTTAATAGCGGGGGGTAGGACAGATACGCAGTATTTT. Translated: CASSLIAGGRTDTQYF.

The rearrangement links TRBV29-1 to TRBJ2-5; maybe TRBD1 (5 bases). Trimming removed 6 bases at V and 1 base at J, with 15 bases between. CDR1 and CDR2 (germline): SQVTM, ANQGSEA. The CDR3 runs 14 residues. CDR3 in DNA: TGCAGCGTGGGATTGACAGCCTCCCAAGAGACCCAGTACTTC. Protein sequence: CSVGLTASQETQYF.

The chain uses TRBV7-9 and TRBJ1-6; possibly TRBD1 for D (5 bases). This CDR3 comprises 13 residues. Germline CDR1 is SEHNR and CDR2 is FQNEAQ (reference sequence). V was shortened by 5 bases and J by 8 bases, with 10 bases between the two germline ends. The CDR3 region is CASSVTGDSPLHF. The CDR3 bases are TGTGCCAGCAGCGTAACAGGAGATTCACCCCTCCACTTT.

J is TRBJ1-5 and V is TRBV5-1, with D unclear. The CDR3 length is 14 residues. Germline CDR1 is SGHRS and CDR2 is YFSETQ. The V end was cut by 4 bases, the J end by 2 bases, with 10 bases between. CDR3 loop: CASSREAGNQPQHF. CDR3 bases: TGCGCCAGCAGCCGTGAGGCCGGCAATCAGCCCCAGCATTTT.

J is TRBJ2-2 and V is TRBV6-5; a weak D match, TRBD1 (5 bases). Germline CDR1 and CDR2: MNHEY and SVGAGI. CDR3 size: 14 residues. V lost 4 bases to trimming and J lost 4 bases, with 10 bases between them. The CDR3 reads CASSLPTATGELFF. In DNA form, the CDR3 reads TGTGCCAGCAGTTTACCGACAGCCACCGGGGAGCTGTTTTTT.

The rearrangement links TRBV11-2 to TRBJ1-1; D is ambiguous. The germline V gene has CDR1 SGHAT and CDR2 FQNNGV. The CDR3 is 13 residues long. V was pared by 1 base and J by 11 bases, with 14 bases between. This CDR3 is CASSLAGALPAFF. The CDR3 region has the DNA TGTGCCAGCAGCTTAGCGGGAGCCTTGCCCGCTTTCTTT.

V usage is TRBV6-4 and J usage is TRBJ2-7; 9 bases fit TRBD2. The length of the CDR3 is 17 residues. Germline assignment: CDR1 MRHNA and CDR2 SNTAGT. V dropped 3 bases and J dropped 4; count of bases not matched to a gene: 13. The CDR3 nucleotides read TGTGCCAGCAGTGAAGCGATAGCGGGGGACCAAATTTACGAGCAGTACGTC. Protein sequence: CASSEAIAGDQIYEQYV.

This clone has only one observation. The chain joins TRBV5-4 to TRBJ2-1, with a possible D match to TRBD2 (6 bases). Between the trimmed V and J ends, which lost 2 bases and 4 bases, there was a span of 16 bases. This CDR3 comprises 16 residues. From germline, CDR1 is SGHNT and CDR2 YYREEE (reference sequence). The CDR3 sequence is CASSFFRGGGYNEQFF. The CDR3 bases are TGTGCCAGCAGCTTCTTTAGGGGAGGCGGTTACAATGAGCAGTTCTTC. Supplemented by reference TRBV5-4 and TRBJ2-1, the full variable domain reads ETGVTQSPTHLIKTRGQQVTLRCSSQSGHNTVSWYQQALGQGPQFIFQYYREEENGRGNFPPRFSGLQFPNYSSELNVNALELDDSALYLCASSFFRGGGYNEQFFGPGTRLTVL.

V usage is TRBV4-1 and J usage is TRBJ1-4, with 7 bases matching TRBD1. The CDR3 is 15 amino acids. Germline V gene lookup returns CDR1 MGHRA and CDR2 YSYEKL. Trimming took 4 bases from V and 6 from J; bases not matched to a gene: 8. CDR3 amino acids: CASSRQGRRDEKLFF. For the CDR3, the DNA is TGCGCCAGCAGCCGACAGGGTCGGAGGGATGAAAAACTGTTTTTT.

To note about this clone: This specimen includes other DNA sequences encoding the same CDR3. The chain links TRBV3-1 (or the pseudogene TRBV3-2) to TRBJ1-2; no clear D. Trimming pared 1 base from V and 8 bases from J, leaving 8 bases between. Germline V gene sequence: CDR1 LGHDT, CDR2 YNNKEL (reference sequence). The CDR3 spans 12 residues. The CDR3 DNA reads TGTGCCAGCAGCCAAGCCCGAGAGGGCTACACCTTC. Encoded protein: CASSQAREGYTF.

As to this clone: At the DNA level, this CDR3 is encoded by other sequences in the same sample as well. The chain links TRBV12-3 or TRBV12-4 to TRBJ2-1; no reliable D call. V gave up 5 bases and J gave up 10 bases, with 9 bases separating them. CDR3 size: 11 residues. The DNA for the CDR3 is TGTGCCAGCAGTCTGGGCCTGGAGCAGTTCTTC. It codes for CASSLGLEQFF.

In this sample, this clone turned up a few times. The chain employs TRBV15 and TRBJ2-1; 7 bases map to TRBD2. The CDR3 contains 16 residues. Per the germline V gene, CDR1 is LNHNV and CDR2 is YYDKDF (reference sequence). V shed 1 base, J shed 7 bases, and the junction held 10 bases outside the gene matches. CDR3 amino acids: CATSRAREGRGNEQFF. For the CDR3, the DNA is TGTGCCACCAGCAGAGCGAGGGAGGGAAGAGGGAATGAGCAGTTCTTC.

The rearrangement links TRBV9 to TRBJ2-2; no firm D call. V was clipped by 2 bases and J by 3 bases, with 8 bases between them. CDR1 is SGDLS, CDR2 YYNGEE, per germline. This CDR3 region has 14 residues. CDR3 amino acids: CASSVDIYTGELFF. DNA for the CDR3: TGTGCCAGCAGCGTCGACATTTACACCGGGGAGCTGTTTTTT.

The chain combines TRBV19 with TRBJ2-3, with TRBD2 identical over 11 bases. Looked up from germline, CDR1 is LNHDA and CDR2 is SQIVND (reference sequence). This CDR3 has 15 amino acids. With V trimmed by 7 bases and J by 1 base, 4 bases remained unmatched. The CDR3 is CASKVAGGGTDTQYF. The DNA of the CDR3 is TGTGCCAGTAAGGTAGCGGGGGGGGGCACAGATACGCAGTATTTT.

The gene calls are TRBV30 and TRBJ2-4, with TRBD2 as a possible D gene (7 bases). The germline V gene has CDR1 GTSNPN and CDR2 SVGIG (reference sequence). The CDR3 has 14 residues. The V and J ends lost 0 bases and 5 bases respectively, with 11 bases between them. The CDR3 sequence is CAWSVGGGQNIQYF. The CDR3 DNA reads as TGTGCCTGGAGTGTAGGGGGGGGTCAAAACATTCAGTACTTC.

The chain carries TRBV11-3 and TRBJ2-7, with D perhaps matching TRBD1 (6 bases). The V and J ends lost 5 bases and 1 base respectively, with 9 bases between them. This CDR3 comprises 13 residues. Germline lookup yields CDR1 SGHNT and CDR2 YENEEA. The CDR3 region has the DNA TGTGCCAGCAGCCCAGGGGCATCCTACGAGCAGTACTTC. Its translation: CASSPGASYEQYF.

The V call is TRBV28, the J call TRBJ2-1; TRBD2 is a possible D gene (7 bases). Per germline, CDR1 MDHEN and CDR2 SYDVKM. The CDR3 contains 12 residues. Trimming took off 8 bases at V and 12 bases at J, with 17 bases between the two ends. The CDR3 reads CASGGAIVGQFF. The CDR3, as DNA: TGTGCCAGCGGGGGGGCCATAGTCGGGCAGTTCTTC.

The rearrangement joins TRBV2 to TRBJ2-7, with a tentative D call TRBD1 (8 bases). Trimming shortened V by 11 bases and J by 1 base, and 21 bases separated the two germline ends. Germline CDR1 and CDR2: SNHLY and FYNNEI. The CDR3 extends over 15 amino acids. CDR3 in amino acids: CARDNHRGGSYEQYF. CDR3 in DNA: TGTGCCCGGGACAACCACAGGGGGGGTTCCTACGAGCAGTACTTC.

This rearrangement joins TRBV3-1 (or the pseudogene TRBV3-2) to TRBJ2-3; 7 nucleotides line up with TRBD2. The CDR3 runs 15 residues. V lost 0 bases and J lost 5; bases outside the gene matches: 5. Germline V lookup: CDR1 LGHDT, CDR2 YNNKEL (reference sequence). CDR3 DNA sequence: TGTGCCAGCAGCCAAGATCCCAGCGGGGTAGATACGCAGTATTTT. This encodes CASSQDPSGVDTQYF.

This sequence joins TRBV7-2 and TRBJ1-2, with 9 bases identical to TRBD1. Germline CDR1 SGHTA, CDR2 FQGNSA. V was pared by 6 bases and J by 13 bases, with 12 bases of the junction left unmatched. The CDR3 has 13 residues. The CDR3, as DNA: TGTGCCAGCAGTCCCTACCGGGACAGGGAAGGCACCTTC. It codes for CASSPYRDREGTF.

This clone has just one count. The V and J genes are TRBV2 and TRBJ2-5, with TRBD1 as a possible D gene (6 bases). Germline CDR1 SNHLY, CDR2 FYNNEI. V lost 2 bases and J 7 bases, leaving 17 bases between the germline ends. This CDR3 spans 15 amino acids. CDR3 bases: TGTGCCAGCAGTGAAAGGGACACTCCCCCCGGGACCCAGTACTTC. Translating it yields CASSERDTPPGTQYF.

This clone occurred a few times. The V call is TRBV5-1, the J call TRBJ2-3, with D unresolved. Germline V CDR1 and CDR2: SGHRS, YFSETQ. The CDR3 loop spans 16 amino acids. V was pared by 0 bases and J by 5 bases, with 16 bases between. The CDR3 DNA is TGCGCCAGCAGCTTGGCTCAGCCCACCCGCGGAGATACGCAGTATTTT. Residues: CASSLAQPTRGDTQYF.

The chain carries TRBV7-6 and TRBJ2-5; 8 bases agree with TRBD1. In germline, CDR1 is SGHVS, CDR2 FNYEAQ. The CDR3 runs 15 residues. The ends lost 5 bases at V and 5 bases at J; junction bases unmatched: 10. The CDR3 loop reads CASSRLQGDRETQYF. The CDR3 bases are TGTGCCAGCAGCCGTCTACAGGGGGACCGGGAGACCCAGTACTTC.

This clone was counted only a few times. The J gene is TRBJ1-1, the V gene TRBV6-4, with D possibly TRBD1 on 5 matching bases. The CDR3 is 13 amino acids. Per germline, CDR1 MRHNA and CDR2 SNTAGT. V dropped 4 bases and J dropped 2 bases, with 8 bases sitting between them. DNA of the CDR3: TGTGCCAGCAGTGGGGGCTTTAACACTGAAGCTTTCTTT. Translating gives CASSGGFNTEAFF.

V and J are TRBV5-1 and TRBJ2-2; 11 bases are a match to TRBD1. The CDR3 covers 14 residues. Germline values: CDR1 SGHRS, CDR2 YFSETQ. V shed 7 bases, J shed 4 bases, and the junction held 3 bases outside the gene matches. The CDR3 region has the DNA TGCGCCAGCGGACAGGGGGCGGGCACCGGGGAGCTGTTTTTT. Amino acid sequence: CASGQGAGTGELFF.

This clone has only one observation. The chain has TRBV6-5 and TRBJ2-1; D is ambiguous. The CDR3 spans 13 residues. Germline V gene lookup returns CDR1 MNHEY and CDR2 SVGAGI. The germline V and J ends were trimmed by 0 bases and 7 bases, with 7 bases remaining between them. CDR3: CASSYSSENEQFF. The CDR3 nucleotides are TGTGCCAGCAGTTACTCGAGCGAGAATGAGCAGTTCTTC.

The rearrangement joins TRBV7-9 to TRBJ2-5; 8 bases align to TRBD2. With V trimmed by 3 bases and J by 5 bases, 2 bases remained unmatched. Germline V gives CDR1 SEHNR, CDR2 FQNEAQ (reference sequence). The CDR3 is 13 amino acids. CDR3 in DNA: TGTGCCAGCAGCTTCGGGGGGGCGGAGACCCAGTACTTC. Its translation is CASSFGGAETQYF.

This clone was observed a single time. The CDR3, as DNA: TGTGCCAGCAGCCAACCAACCGGGACCCAGTACTTC. Translated, it gives CASSQPTGTQYF. The gene calls are TRBV14 and TRBJ2-5; D not resolved. CDR1 SGHDN and CDR2 FVKESK come from the germline V gene. The CDR3 totals 12 residues. V lost 2 bases to trimming and J lost 7 bases, with 8 bases between them.